This T cell receptor (beta chain) originates from a study of technical replicates of blood from a few donors. CDR3 length equals 14 residues. Trimming left V 0 bases short and J 8 bases short, with 16 bases between. CDR1 is GTSNPN and CDR2 is SVGIG in the germline V gene (reference sequence). Data came from immunoSEQ multiplex PCR; TCRdb stores just in-frame clones and leaves some out. The sample has around 89,000 clones, approximately 93% seen once; the top ten hold roughly 0.26%. The rearrangement joins TRBV30 to TRBJ1-2; D call uncertain. The TCR comes from a human donor in good health. Sample: T cells isolated from PBMCs. The CDR3 spells CAWSVSTFLRGYTF. The CDR3 DNA follows: TGTGCCTGGAGTGTATCAACTTTTCTGCGGGGCTACACCTTC.